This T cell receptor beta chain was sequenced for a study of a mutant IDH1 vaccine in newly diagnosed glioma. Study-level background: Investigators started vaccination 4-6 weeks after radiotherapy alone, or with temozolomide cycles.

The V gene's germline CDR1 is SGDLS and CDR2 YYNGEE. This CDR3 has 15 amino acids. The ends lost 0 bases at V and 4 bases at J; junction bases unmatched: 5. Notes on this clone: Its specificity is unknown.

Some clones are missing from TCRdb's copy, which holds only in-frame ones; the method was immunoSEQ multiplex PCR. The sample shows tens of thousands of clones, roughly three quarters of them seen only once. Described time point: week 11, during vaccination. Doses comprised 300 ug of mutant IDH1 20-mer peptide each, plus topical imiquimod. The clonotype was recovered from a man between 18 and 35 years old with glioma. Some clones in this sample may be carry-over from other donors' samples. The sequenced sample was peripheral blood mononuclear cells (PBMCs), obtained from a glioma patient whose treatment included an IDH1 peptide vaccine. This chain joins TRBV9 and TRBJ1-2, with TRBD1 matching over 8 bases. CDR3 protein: CASSVGHDRGYGYTF. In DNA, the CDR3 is TGTGCCAGCAGCGTAGGGCACGACAGGGGCTATGGCTACACCTTC.